These 27 T cell receptor beta chains originate from one sample sequenced in a study of human T cells and chemical hapten exposure (dated by TCRdb to the early 2020s). Preparation of the library involved RACE. Reads for this sample came from a NextSeq 500. The public reads were run again by TCRdb, first through fastp at Q25 and then through MiXCR, and only productive beta chains were kept. All rows with the same CDR3 protein become a single entry with the most common DNA and genes. The sample has approximately 370,000 distinct CDR3 sequences on record, about 5.4% of them singletons. Of the sample, around 8% falls within the top ten clones. Sample time point, as interpreted from the label and publication: pre-sensitization, week 0. The treatment or condition label of this sample denotes: therapeutic diphenylcyclopropenone sensitization with weekly scalp DPC. Sequences were derived from whole blood, sampled in connection with sensitization to the hapten diphenylcyclopropenone (DPC). These receptors originate from a woman aged 18 to 35 with alopecia areata. Some clones in this sample may be carry-over from other donors' samples.

The V and J genes are TRBV7-8 and TRBJ2-7, with D possibly TRBD2 on 6 matching bases. This CDR3 is built from 14 residues. Trimming cost V 2 bases and J 6 bases, with 14 bases left between them. Per the germline V gene, CDR1 is SGHVS and CDR2 is FQNEAQ. Here the CDR3 reads CASSLYRGGGEQYF. Written as DNA, the CDR3 is TGTGCCAGCAGCTTATATAGGGGAGGAGGCGAGCAGTACTTC.

The rearrangement joins TRBV24-1 to TRBJ2-5; maybe TRBD2 (5 bases). There are 12 residues in the CDR3. The germline V gene encodes CDR1 KGHDR and CDR2 SFDVKD. V lost 9 bases and J lost 5, with 12 bases in between. Written as DNA, the CDR3 is TGTGCCACCTCTACCGCGGGTGAGACCCAGTACTTC. It is translated as CATSTAGETQYF.

This sequence joins TRBV7-8 and TRBJ2-1; 10 nucleotides line up with TRBD2. The CDR3 is made up of 15 amino acids. CDR1 and CDR2 (germline): SGHVS, FQNEAQ. The J segment lost 7 bases and the V segment lost 5 bases, leaving 8 bases of the junction unmatched. The CDR3 sequence: CASSPSGGEKNEQFF. CDR3 sequence (DNA): TGTGCCAGCAGCCCCAGCGGGGGGGAGAAGAATGAGCAGTTCTTC. Full variable domain (remainder filled in from reference TRBV7-8 and TRBJ2-1): GAGVSQSPRYKVAKRGQDVALRCDPISGHVSLFWYQQALGQGPEFLTYFQNEAQLDKSGLPSDRFFAERPEGSVSTLKIQRTQQEDSAVYLCASSPSGGEKNEQFFGPGTRLTVL.

V gene TRBV20-1 combines with J gene TRBJ2-3, with 7 positions matching TRBD1. CDR3 length: 14 amino acids. After removal of 4 bases from V and 4 bases from J, the junction contained 8 bases not matched to a gene. Germline V lookup: CDR1 DFQATT, CDR2 SNEGSKA (reference sequence). CDR3 sequence reads: CSANRQGFPDTQYF. The CDR3 DNA reads as TGCAGTGCTAATAGACAGGGTTTCCCAGATACGCAGTATTTT.

This clonotype was detected a few times. The rearrangement joins TRBV7-9 to TRBJ2-2; D is possibly TRBD1 (5 bases). V was pared by 0 bases and J by 6 bases, with 17 bases between. Germline CDR1 and CDR2: SEHNR and FQNEAQ (reference sequence). The CDR3 extends over 17 amino acids. The CDR3 spells CASSLAGDSALAGELFF. The CDR3, as DNA: TGTGCCAGCAGCTTAGCGGGTGACAGTGCACTCGCCGGGGAGCTGTTTTTT.

This clonotype was found many times. This chain links TRBV12-3 or TRBV12-4 with TRBJ2-6; D unresolved. The length of the CDR3 is 16 residues. Trimming took off 1 base at V and 1 base at J, with 8 bases between the two ends. This CDR3 is CASSLGSASGANVLTF. CDR3 coding DNA: TGTGCCAGCAGTTTAGGTTCAGCGTCTGGGGCCAACGTCCTGACTTTC.

The sample holds many counts of this clonotype. A read error may produce the germline difference seen at one junction end. The chain uses TRBV27 and TRBJ1-5, with TRBD1 as a possible D gene (6 bases). The CDR3 length is 16 residues. CDR1 is MNHEY, CDR2 SMNVEV, per germline (reference sequence). The CDR3 sequence: CASTLGQCYSNQPQHF. The DNA of the CDR3 is TGTGCCAGCACTTTAGGACAGTGCTACAGCAATCAGCCCCAGCATTTT.

This clonotype has a count of ten or more. This chain joins TRBV12-3 or TRBV12-4 and TRBJ2-7, with D unresolved. The ends were cut back, 5 bases at V and 0 bases at J, with 17 bases in the middle. The CDR3 loop spans 16 amino acids. For the CDR3, the DNA is TGTGCCAGCAGTCCCTACGGCTCCCGAAGCTCCTACGAGCAGTACTTC. It is translated as CASSPYGSRSSYEQYF.

The rearrangement links TRBV6-5 to TRBJ2-7, with TRBD1 matching over 7 bases. The CDR3 extends over 13 amino acids. CDR1 and CDR2 (germline): MNHEY, SVGAGI. Trimming at V came to 6 bases and at J to 9 bases, leaving 11 bases not matched to a gene. The CDR3 coding sequence is TGTGCCAGCAGCCAACCCGGGACAGTGGGGCAGTACTTC. It translates to CASSQPGTVGQYF.

The V call is TRBV6-5, the J call TRBJ2-7; 8 bases agree with TRBD1. V lost 4 bases and J lost 0; bases outside the gene matches: 5. Germline-derived CDR1 and CDR2 are MNHEY and SVGAGI. The CDR3 spans 15 residues. CDR3 coding DNA: TGTGCCAGCAGTTCTGGACAGGGAAACTCCTACGAGCAGTACTTC. It encodes CASSSGQGNSYEQYF.

The chain links TRBV11-2 to TRBJ2-2; 10 bases align to TRBD2. V gave up 7 bases and J gave up 6 bases; unmatched junction bases: 5. Per germline, CDR1 SGHAT and CDR2 FQNNGV. CDR3 length equals 14 residues. CDR3 in amino acids: CASTFSGGAGELFF. As DNA, the CDR3 is TGTGCCAGCACCTTCAGCGGGGGGGCCGGGGAGCTGTTTTTT.

This clonotype was seen more than once but under ten times. The rearrangement links TRBV5-1 to TRBJ1-5; D is uncertain. Trimming pared 0 bases from V and 4 bases from J, leaving 14 bases between. This CDR3 spans 16 amino acids. Germline values: CDR1 SGHRS, CDR2 YFSETQ. This chain's CDR3 is CASSLGVGRFNQPQHF. CDR3 DNA: TGCGCCAGCAGCTTGGGTGTGGGTCGGTTTAATCAGCCCCAGCATTTT.

There are a few counts of this clonotype. The chain carries TRBV7-9 and TRBJ1-2; weak D call: TRBD1 (6 bases). Per the germline V gene, CDR1 is SEHNR and CDR2 is FQNEAQ (reference sequence). This CDR3 has 13 amino acids. Trimming took 5 bases from V and 4 from J, leaving 11 bases between them. As DNA, the CDR3 is TGTGCCAGCAGCATAACAGGGATCTATGGCTACACCTTC. Translation gives CASSITGIYGYTF. Full variable domain (missing parts from reference TRBV7-9 and TRBJ1-2): DTGVSQNPRHKITKRGQNVTFRCDPISEHNRLYWYRQTLGQGPEFLTYFQNEAQLEKSRLLSDRFSAERPKGSFSTLEIQRTEQGDSAMYLCASSITGIYGYTFGSGTRLTVV.

In nucleotides, the CDR3 is TGTGCCAGCAGTTTGACTAGCGGGGACCGCACAGATACGCAGTATTTT. It yields the protein CASSLTSGDRTDTQYF. The chain recombines TRBV28 with TRBJ2-3, with TRBD2 matching 11 bases. The ends lost 3 bases at V and 1 base at J; junction bases unmatched: 3. Per germline, CDR1 MDHEN and CDR2 SYDVKM. This CDR3 contains 16 residues.

This clonotype was detected only a few times. The chain links TRBV5-6 to TRBJ1-1; 7 nucleotides align to TRBD1. CDR1 SGHDT and CDR2 YYEEEE come from the germline V gene. The CDR3 contains 19 residues. The V segment lost 3 bases and the J segment 0 bases; nucleotides outside the gene matches: 17. The CDR3 nucleotides read TGTGCCAGCAGCTCACCGGGACAGTGGGCCCCAACCATGAACACTGAAGCTTTCTTT. Translated: CASSSPGQWAPTMNTEAFF.

Remarks on this clonotype: Being one base from a much bigger clone, this may be a read error. The chain links TRBV10-3 to TRBJ2-1; 8 bases are shared with TRBD2. From germline, CDR1 is ENHRY and CDR2 SYGVKD. The CDR3 has 19 amino acids. V lost 2 bases to trimming and J lost 7 bases; unmatched junction nucleotides: 19. CDR3 residues: CAISERFSAGELKLNEQFF. Written as DNA, the CDR3 is TGTGCCATCAGTGAGCGGTTTTCAGCGGGGGAGCTTAAGCTAAATGAGCAGTTCTTC.

At least ten counts were recorded for this clonotype. This chain links TRBV15 with TRBJ2-3; 9 nucleotides match TRBD2. The V and J ends lost 5 bases and 1 base, in that order; junction bases with no gene match: 1. CDR3 length equals 14 residues. Per the germline V gene, CDR1 is LNHNV and CDR2 is YYDKDF (reference sequence). CDR3 region: CATSRLAGTDTQYF. The CDR3 bases are TGTGCCACCAGCCGACTAGCGGGCACAGATACGCAGTATTTT.

There are a few counts of this clonotype. The chain carries TRBV6-1 and TRBJ2-1, with D possibly matching TRBD2 (6 bases). CDR1 is MNHNS, CDR2 SASEGT, per germline. The V and J ends lost 2 bases and 2 bases respectively, with 13 bases between them. The CDR3 loop spans 16 amino acids. Here the CDR3 DNA reads TGTGCCAGCAGTGAATTTCTGACGGGGGCCTACAATGAGCAGTTCTTC. Translating it yields CASSEFLTGAYNEQFF.

The V and J genes are TRBV12-3 or TRBV12-4 and TRBJ1-5, with no clear D. This CDR3 has 13 residues. V lost 0 bases and J lost 7, with 7 bases in between. CDR3 amino acids: CASSLADKQPQHF. The CDR3 coding sequence is TGTGCCAGCAGTTTAGCCGACAAGCAGCCCCAGCATTTT.

CDR3 sequence (DNA): TGCAGCGTTGATCAAAACGAAAAACTGTTTTTT. Protein product: CSVDQNEKLFF. The chain recombines TRBV29-1 with TRBJ1-4; D gene unclear. Per germline, CDR1 SQVTM and CDR2 ANQGSEA. Deletions cut 3 bases from V and 8 bases from J, with 7 bases between. This CDR3 comprises 11 residues.

This clonotype was picked up many times. The gene calls are TRBV2 and TRBJ2-3; D is ambiguous. V was trimmed by 6 bases and J by 4 bases, leaving 11 bases between them. The CDR3 covers 13 residues. Germline CDR1 reads SNHLY; CDR2 reads FYNNEI. Here the CDR3 reads CASRALEADTQYF. The CDR3 nucleotides are TGTGCCAGCAGGGCCTTAGAGGCAGATACGCAGTATTTT.

This clonotype showed up just a few times. The gene calls are TRBV5-5 and TRBJ2-3; D is uncertain. This CDR3 is built from 15 residues. V gave up 0 bases and J gave up 5 bases, with 13 bases separating them. Germline-derived CDR1 and CDR2 are SGHKS and YYEKEE (reference sequence). The CDR3 loop is CASSLGEFKRDTQYF. In DNA, the CDR3 is TGTGCCAGCAGCTTGGGTGAATTCAAGCGAGATACGCAGTATTTT. The whole variable domain, remainder taken from reference TRBV5-5 and TRBJ2-3, is DAGVTQSPTHLIKTRGQQVTLRCSPISGHKSVSWYQQVLGQGPQFIFQYYEKEERGRGNFPDRFSARQFPNYSSELNVNALLLGDSALYLCASSLGEFKRDTQYFGPGTRLTVL.

There are a few counts of this clonotype. CDR3 protein: CASSVRVSGETQYF. The DNA of the CDR3 is TGTGCCAGCAGCGTTAGAGTGTCTGGGGAGACCCAGTACTTC. The rearrangement links TRBV14 to TRBJ2-5; D remains ambiguous. There are 14 residues in the CDR3. Germline V gives CDR1 SGHDN, CDR2 FVKESK. The V and J ends lost 5 bases and 5 bases respectively, with 15 bases between them.

Many counts were recorded for this clonotype. The genes are TRBV6-1 and TRBJ1-1, with D unresolved. The CDR3 sequence is 15 residues long. V was clipped by 7 bases and J by 1 base, with 16 bases between them. Per the germline V gene, CDR1 is MNHNS and CDR2 is SASEGT. DNA of the CDR3: TGTGCCAGCACCTTTATGACGGCTTCGAACACTGAAGCTTTCTTT. Translating gives CASTFMTASNTEAFF.

This chain links TRBV12-5 with TRBJ2-3; TRBD2 matches 8 bases. This CDR3 comprises 13 residues. CDR1 and CDR2 (germline): LGHNT, FRNRAP. Germline trimming cut 1 base from V and 8 bases from J; bases unmatched to any gene: 2. CDR3 bases: TGTGCTAGTGGTTTGGCGGGGGGGCGTACGCAGTATTTT. Its protein product is CASGLAGGRTQYF.

The rearrangement uses TRBV6-2 or TRBV6-3 and TRBJ2-5; the D is unclear. V gave up 0 bases and J gave up 7 bases, with 9 bases separating them. CDR1 and CDR2 (germline): MNHEY, SVGEGT. The CDR3 has 13 residues. The CDR3 loop reads CASSYSATATQYF. Written as DNA, the CDR3 is TGTGCCAGCAGTTACTCGGCAACGGCGACCCAGTACTTC.

The rearrangement uses TRBV6-6 and TRBJ1-4; D call uncertain. Germline CDR1 reads MNHNY; CDR2 reads SVGAGI (reference sequence). V shed 2 bases and J shed 3 bases, with 10 bases lying between them. This CDR3 region has 15 residues. The CDR3 DNA is TGTGCCAGCAGTTACGGTTCGGCGCCTAATGAAAAACTGTTTTTT. Translated: CASSYGSAPNEKLFF.